These 23 T cell receptor beta chains were all obtained from the same sample, sequenced in a study of patients and donors after allogeneic stem cell transplantation. TCRdb called the RT-PCR reads again in MiXCR, with one record for every CDR3 protein. The sample lists about 1,700 distinct CDR3 sequences, around 3.6% seen once, with 9.5% to 15% in the top ten. Sequencing used blood, either unsorted or a sorted T cell fraction (not recorded which). These TCRs come from a human donor who was either an allogeneic HSCT recipient or a stem cell or donor lymphocyte infusion donor (not recorded which). It is not recorded whose cells these are; they may come from a transplant donor.

By share, this clonotype counts as large (0.1 to 1%). The rearrangement joins TRBV21-1 to TRBJ2-7. TRBV21-1 is shown as a pseudogene. The length of the CDR3 is 9 residues. The CDR3, as DNA: TGTGCCAGCGAGAGGGAGCAGTACTTC. It codes for CASEREQYF.

This clonotype is medium-sized (0.01 to 0.1%). The V and J genes are TRBV24-1 and TRBJ2-1; 10 nucleotides agree with TRBD2. This CDR3 region has 16 residues. V lost 4 bases and J lost 1; bases outside the gene matches: 3. Germline CDR1 is KGHDR and CDR2 is SFDVKD. DNA of the CDR3: TGTGCCACCAGTGACCGGACTAGCGGATCCTACAATGAGCAGTTCTTC. It is translated as CATSDRTSGSYNEQFF.

The chain recombines TRBV29-1 with TRBJ2-5, with D uncertain. The germline CDR1 and CDR2 sequences are SQVTM and ANQGSEA. V lost 6 bases and J 5 bases, leaving 10 bases between the germline ends. This CDR3 region has 11 residues. CDR3 nucleotides: TGCAGCGTAGGAAACGGGGAGACCCAGTACTTC. The encoded protein is CSVGNGETQYF.

The chain has TRBV28 and TRBJ2-7, with 8 nucleotides matching TRBD1. Germline V lookup: CDR1 MDHEN, CDR2 SYDVKM. This CDR3 region has 13 residues. V lost 5 bases to trimming and J lost 6 bases; unmatched junction nucleotides: 6. CDR3 loop: CASSTGTGLEQYF. CDR3 DNA sequence: TGTGCCAGCAGTACCGGGACAGGCCTCGAGCAGTACTTC.

This clonotype is deemed medium-sized. The chain carries TRBV18 and TRBJ2-7; D is undetermined. V shed 6 bases and J shed 6 bases, with 15 bases lying between them. There are 13 residues in the CDR3. Germline loops: CDR1 KGHSH, CDR2 LQKENI. CDR3 residues: CASSTNTPPEQYF. The CDR3 DNA is TGTGCCAGCTCGACCAACACGCCCCCCGAGCAGTACTTC.

Relative to its sample, this clonotype is medium-sized. The chain recombines TRBV19 with TRBJ2-5; D is unresolved. V lost 3 bases, J lost 3 bases, and 5 bases lay in between. CDR1 and CDR2 from the germline V gene are LNHDA and SQIVND (reference sequence). The CDR3 sequence is 12 residues long. CDR3 protein: CASSIGEETQYF. In DNA, the CDR3 is TGTGCCAGTAGTATTGGCGAAGAGACCCAGTACTTC.

This clonotype was picked up a small number of times. CDR3 sequence (DNA): TGCGCCAGCAGCTTAGGGCTTTTGGATGAGCAGTTCTTC. It specifies CASSLGLLDEQFF. The chain recombines TRBV5-1 with TRBJ2-1; no definite D call. In germline, CDR1 is SGHRS, CDR2 YFSETQ. Trimming removed 2 bases at V and 8 bases at J, with 11 bases between. This CDR3 is built from 13 residues.

This clonotype was seen a few times. This chain joins TRBV11-1 and TRBJ1-1; D may be TRBD1 (5 bases). Trimming removed 3 bases from V and 5 bases from J, with 10 bases in between. This CDR3 is built from 13 residues. CDR1 and CDR2 (germline): SGHAT, FQDESV (reference sequence). The CDR3 DNA sequence: TGTGCCAGCAGCTTCGGGGAGGGGACTGAAGCTTTCTTT. This codes for CASSFGEGTEAFF.

This clonotype is termed large. This chain joins TRBV7-9 and TRBJ2-7, with 9 nucleotides matching TRBD2. V lost 4 bases to trimming and J lost 6 bases; unmatched junction nucleotides: 10. Germline CDR1 is SEHNR and CDR2 is FQNEAQ (reference sequence). This CDR3 is built from 15 residues. Here the CDR3 DNA reads TGTGCCAGCAGCTCCAGCGGGAGGAAGTCGGGCGAGCAGTACTTC. Protein sequence: CASSSSGRKSGEQYF.

By sample share, this clonotype is large. The chain has TRBV5-8 and TRBJ2-1, with D maybe TRBD2 (6 bases). V gave up 1 base and J gave up 6 bases, with 14 bases separating them. This CDR3 comprises 15 residues. Germline lookup yields CDR1 SGHTS and CDR2 YDEGEE. CDR3 sequence (DNA): TGTGCCAGCAGCTTGAGGCGGACTAACTCCAATGAGCAGTTCTTC. Translating it yields CASSLRRTNSNEQFF.

By sample fraction, this clonotype is medium-sized. This sequence joins TRBV11-2 and TRBJ2-3; unclear D gene. Trimming took 2 bases from V and 0 from J, leaving 6 bases between them. The germline V gene encodes CDR1 SGHAT and CDR2 FQNNGV. This CDR3 has 14 residues. CDR3 sequence (DNA): TGTGCCAGCAGCTTATGGGCTAGCACAGATACGCAGTATTTT. Amino acid sequence: CASSLWASTDTQYF.

This clonotype is termed large. The chain couples TRBV6-2 or TRBV6-3 to TRBJ2-7; TRBD2 aligns across 7 bases. Germline values: CDR1 MNHEY, CDR2 SVGEGT. The ends lost 2 bases at V and 3 bases at J; junction bases unmatched: 7. The CDR3 covers 15 residues. The CDR3 region has the DNA TGTGCCAGCAGTTACGCCGCGGGAGTTCACTACGAGCAGTACTTC. It encodes CASSYAAGVHYEQYF.

Sample share makes this clonotype medium-sized. V and J are TRBV6-6 and TRBJ2-5; TRBD2 might be the D (6 bases). V lost 2 bases to trimming and J lost 4 bases, with 8 bases between them. CDR3 length equals 13 residues. Looked up from germline, CDR1 is MNHNY and CDR2 is SVGAGI (reference sequence). The CDR3 bases are TGTGCCAGCAGTTACGGAGGGGTAGAGACCCAGTACTTC. It specifies CASSYGGVETQYF.

In this sample, this clonotype is medium-sized (0.01 to 0.1%). J is TRBJ1-1 and V is TRBV12-3 or TRBV12-4; D is ambiguous. The CDR3 runs 14 residues. V shed 6 bases and J shed 4 bases, with 15 bases lying between them. For the CDR3, the DNA is TGTGCCAGCAGCCCCGGGGTAGGACCCACTGAAGCTTTCTTT. This encodes CASSPGVGPTEAFF.

This clonotype was seen more than once but under ten times. V and J are TRBV20-1 and TRBJ2-1, with 8 bases lining up with TRBD2. V was clipped by 6 bases and J by 8 bases; unmatched bases: 12. Germline V gene sequence: CDR1 DFQATT, CDR2 SNEGSKA (reference sequence). The CDR3 totals 14 residues. In DNA, the CDR3 is TGCAGTGCCCCCCTCGCGGGAGGTGACCATGAGCAGTTCTTC. Protein product: CSAPLAGGDHEQFF.

This clonotype was counted between two and nine times. The V and J genes are TRBV20-1 and TRBJ1-6; unclear D gene. The germline CDR1 and CDR2 sequences are DFQATT and SNEGSKA (reference sequence). This CDR3 spans 15 amino acids. V was clipped by 1 base and J by 0 bases, with 7 bases between them. The CDR3 spells CSARGLSSYNSPLHF. The CDR3 DNA sequence: TGCAGTGCTAGAGGACTGAGCTCCTATAATTCACCCCTCCACTTT.

This clonotype qualifies as medium-sized. The V and J genes are TRBV11-3 and TRBJ1-6; D gene uncertain. CDR3 length: 13 amino acids. Germline V lookup: CDR1 SGHNT, CDR2 YENEEA. Trimming cost V 4 bases and J 7 bases, with 8 bases left between them. In DNA, the CDR3 is TGTGCCAGCAGCTCTACTTACAATTCACCCCTCCACTTT. The encoded protein is CASSSTYNSPLHF.

V is TRBV6-2 or TRBV6-3 and J is TRBJ2-7; D gene uncertain. Germline values: CDR1 MNHEY, CDR2 SVGEGT. Trimming pared 7 bases from V and 6 bases from J, leaving 10 bases between. This CDR3 is 11 amino acids long. CDR3 residues: CASTSPLEQYF. CDR3 in DNA: TGTGCCAGCACCTCACCCCTCGAGCAGTACTTC.

In its sample, this clonotype is medium-sized. The chain has TRBV5-1 and TRBJ2-3; D is undetermined. This CDR3 region has 13 residues. Germline lookup yields CDR1 SGHRS and CDR2 YFSETQ. Deletions cut 1 base from V and 5 bases from J, with 8 bases between. The CDR3 here is CASSLPGGDTQYF. Here the CDR3 DNA reads TGCGCCAGCAGCTTGCCTGGCGGAGATACGCAGTATTTT.

This clonotype is medium-sized by share. This chain connects TRBV24-1 to TRBJ2-1, with 11 nucleotides matching TRBD2. Trimming removed 3 bases from V and 5 bases from J; junction bases left unmatched: 5. The CDR3 has 16 amino acids. Germline V lookup: CDR1 KGHDR, CDR2 SFDVKD. The DNA for the CDR3 is TGTGCCACCAGTGATAATCGGGGACTAGCGGACAATGAGCAGTTCTTC. Translated, it gives CATSDNRGLADNEQFF.

V is TRBV29-1 and J is TRBJ2-3; no definite D call. There are 15 residues in the CDR3. V lost 3 bases, J lost 5 bases, and 18 bases lay in between. In germline, CDR1 is SQVTM, CDR2 ANQGSEA. CDR3 sequence reads: CSVEGFPNPEDTQYF. In DNA form, the CDR3 reads TGCAGCGTTGAGGGCTTCCCAAACCCTGAAGATACGCAGTATTTT.

A few counts support this clonotype. The chain employs TRBV30 and TRBJ1-2; 8 bases agree with TRBD1. Germline assignment: CDR1 GTSNPN and CDR2 SVGIG (reference sequence). Losses at the gene ends were 1 base for V and 4 bases for J; bases not matched to a gene: 8. The length of the CDR3 is 15 residues. CDR3 residues: CAWSEKAGGTYGYTF. CDR3 nucleotide sequence: TGTGCCTGGAGTGAAAAGGCAGGGGGCACCTATGGCTACACCTTC.

By frequency in the sample, this clonotype is medium-sized. The gene calls are TRBV4-1 and TRBJ1-4; 7 bases align to TRBD1. The V and J ends lost 3 bases and 11 bases, in that order; junction bases with no gene match: 12. CDR3 length: 15 residues. Germline lookup yields CDR1 MGHRA and CDR2 YSYEKL. The DNA of the CDR3 is TGCGCCAGCAGCCACCAGACAGGGAAGGAGGTTAAACTGTTTTTT. This translates into CASSHQTGKEVKLFF.